Presented here are 8 T cell receptor beta chains from one specimen sequenced in a study of blood T cell repertoires in COVID-19. Profiled with immunoSEQ multiplex PCR; TCRdb holds only in-frame clones, not every one. The sample holds approximately 37,000 clones, approximately 91% seen once. The sequencing input was peripheral blood. The source is a woman aged 80 or over with acute or convalescent COVID-19.

The rearrangement joins TRBV5-1 to TRBJ1-5, with TRBD1 matching 7 bases. The CDR3 is 16 amino acids. J was trimmed by 3 bases and V by 4 bases; bases with no gene match: 10. Germline loops: CDR1 SGHRS, CDR2 YFSETQ. The chain's CDR3 is CASSITPGQTNQPQHF. In nucleotides, the CDR3 is TGCGCCAGCAGCATCACCCCGGGACAGACCAATCAGCCCCAGCATTTT. The full variable domain, in which reference TRBV5-1 and TRBJ1-5 provide the parts outside the CDR3, is KAGVTQTPRYLIKTRGQQVTLSCSPISGHRSVSWYQQTPGQGLQFLFEYFSETQRNKGNFPGRFSGRQFSNSRSEMNVSTLELGDSALYLCASSITPGQTNQPQHFGDGTRLSIL.

The chain couples TRBV2 to TRBJ2-5; TRBD1 matches at 9 bases. Unmatched junction bases numbered 4, after V lost 6 bases and J lost 5 bases. Per the germline V gene, CDR1 is SNHLY and CDR2 is FYNNEI. The CDR3 has 13 residues. The CDR3 is CASRQGAGETQYF. The DNA of the CDR3 is TGTGCCAGCAGACAGGGGGCAGGGGAGACCCAGTACTTC.

This chain links TRBV3-1 (or the pseudogene TRBV3-2) with TRBJ2-7; tentative D call: TRBD1 (6 bases). Germline lookup yields CDR1 LGHDT and CDR2 YNNKEL (reference sequence). This CDR3 has 18 residues. V lost 5 bases to trimming and J lost 4 bases, with 27 bases between them. CDR3 coding DNA: TGTGCCAGCAGCATTGAAAGTCGTAGGGGGTGGGCTCCGTACGAGCAGTACTTC. This codes for CASSIESRRGWAPYEQYF.

This rearrangement joins TRBV5-1 to TRBJ2-7; perhaps TRBD1 as D (5 bases). From germline, CDR1 is SGHRS and CDR2 YFSETQ. Between the trimmed V and J ends, which lost 5 bases and 0 bases, there was a span of 12 bases. This CDR3 comprises 14 residues. Written as DNA, the CDR3 is TGCGCCAGCAGTTCTCAGGGTTCCTCCTACGAGCAGTACTTC. This translates into CASSSQGSSYEQYF.

The rearrangement joins TRBV5-1 to TRBJ1-1, with D possibly matching TRBD1 (5 bases). There are 14 residues in the CDR3. V lost 7 bases and J lost 6, with 19 bases in between. Germline V gene lookup returns CDR1 SGHRS and CDR2 YFSETQ. The CDR3: CASHLWAPGAEAFF. CDR3 nucleotides: TGCGCCAGCCATCTTTGGGCCCCGGGGGCTGAAGCTTTCTTT.

The chain employs TRBV18 and TRBJ1-2, with D unresolved. Germline lookup yields CDR1 KGHSH and CDR2 LQKENI. Trimming shortened V by 0 bases and J by 8 bases, and 13 bases separated the two germline ends. The CDR3 has 14 amino acids. The CDR3 coding sequence is TGTGCCAGCTCACCACCGTCAGTAGGAGCCGGCTACACCTTC. Its protein product is CASSPPSVGAGYTF.

This chain joins TRBV27 and TRBJ1-5, with 10 bases lining up with TRBD1. Unmatched junction bases numbered 7, after V lost 3 bases and J lost 5 bases. Per the germline V gene, CDR1 is MNHEY and CDR2 is SMNVEV (reference sequence). The CDR3 has 16 residues. The CDR3: CASSFLSGTGDQPQHF. CDR3 DNA sequence: TGTGCCAGCAGTTTTCTCTCCGGGACAGGGGATCAGCCCCAGCATTTT.

In its sample, this clone is medium-sized. V usage is TRBV6-6 and J usage is TRBJ2-2, with 8 bases matching TRBD2. The CDR3 is 16 residues long. J lost 4 bases, V lost 2 bases, and 6 bases had no gene match. The germline gives CDR1 MNHNY, CDR2 SVGAGI (reference sequence). The CDR3: CASSYPSGGSTGELFF. CDR3 sequence (DNA): TGTGCCAGCAGTTACCCCTCGGGGGGGTCCACCGGGGAGCTGTTTTTT.